This T cell receptor beta chain came from a study of blood T cells in healthy people across ages. Study-level findings and limits: Significant beta diversity loss was already apparent by age roughly 38, declining roughly linearly. Unsorted PBMCs blocked a conclusive comparison of naive and antigen-experienced cells.

PCR was performed a second time for 7 to 11 cycles using a sample-barcoded 5' primer and a J-beta primer mix. TCRdb re-called the 5' RACE reads with MiXCR, one entry per CDR3 protein. This table has 1.4 million to 1.5 million distinct CDR3 sequences, about 43% appearing once. The people who gave samples were healthy Caucasians from Russia, aged roughly 6 to 100. Regarding this clonotype: Its antigen remains unidentified.

The sample consisted of blood. The receptor was isolated from a woman aged 18-29 years in good health.

The CDR3 coding sequence is TGTGCCAGCAGCCAACACCGACAGGGTATCTCTGGCTACACCTTC. Translated: CASSQHRQGISGYTF. The V and J genes are TRBV3-1 and TRBJ1-2; 7 bases match TRBD1. After removal of 2 bases from V and 7 bases from J, the junction contained 10 bases not matched to a gene. The CDR3 contains 15 residues. Germline CDR1 and CDR2: LGHDT and YNNKEL (reference sequence).